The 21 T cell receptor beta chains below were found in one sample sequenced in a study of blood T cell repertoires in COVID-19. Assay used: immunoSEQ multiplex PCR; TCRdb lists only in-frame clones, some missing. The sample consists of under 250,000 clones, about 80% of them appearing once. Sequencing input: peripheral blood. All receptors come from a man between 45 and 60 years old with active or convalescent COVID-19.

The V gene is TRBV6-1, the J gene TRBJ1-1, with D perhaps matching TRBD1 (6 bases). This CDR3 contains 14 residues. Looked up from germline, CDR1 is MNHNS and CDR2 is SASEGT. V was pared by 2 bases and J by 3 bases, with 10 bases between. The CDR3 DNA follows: TGTGCCAGCAGTGAACTGCAGGGGTACACTGAAGCTTTCTTT. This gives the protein CASSELQGYTEAFF.

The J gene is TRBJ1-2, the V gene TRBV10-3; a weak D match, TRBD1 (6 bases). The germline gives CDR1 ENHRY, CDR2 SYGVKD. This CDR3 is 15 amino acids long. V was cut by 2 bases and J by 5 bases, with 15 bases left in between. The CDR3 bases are TGTGCCATCAGTGAGGAGAACAGGGTTTGGTATGGCTACACCTTC. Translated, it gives CAISEENRVWYGYTF.

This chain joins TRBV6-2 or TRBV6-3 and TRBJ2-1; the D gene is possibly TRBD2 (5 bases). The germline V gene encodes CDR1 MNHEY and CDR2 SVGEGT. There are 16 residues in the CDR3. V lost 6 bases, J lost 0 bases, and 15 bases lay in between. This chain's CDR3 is CASSPSFGSSYNEQFF. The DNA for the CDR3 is TGTGCCAGCAGCCCCAGTTTTGGGAGCTCCTACAATGAGCAGTTCTTC.

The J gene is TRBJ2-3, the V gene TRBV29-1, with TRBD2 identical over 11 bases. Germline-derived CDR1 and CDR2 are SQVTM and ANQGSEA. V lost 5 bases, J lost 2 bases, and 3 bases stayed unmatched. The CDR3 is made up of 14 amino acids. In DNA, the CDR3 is TGCAGCGTTAGTAGCGGGGGGGCCACAGATACGCAGTATTTT. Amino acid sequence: CSVSSGGATDTQYF.

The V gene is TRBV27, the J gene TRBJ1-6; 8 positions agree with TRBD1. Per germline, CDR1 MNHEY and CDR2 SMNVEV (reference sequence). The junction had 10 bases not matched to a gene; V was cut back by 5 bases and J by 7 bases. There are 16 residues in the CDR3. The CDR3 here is CASSPLDRGRNSPLHF. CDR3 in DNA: TGTGCCAGCAGTCCCCTAGACAGGGGACGGAATTCACCCCTCCACTTT.

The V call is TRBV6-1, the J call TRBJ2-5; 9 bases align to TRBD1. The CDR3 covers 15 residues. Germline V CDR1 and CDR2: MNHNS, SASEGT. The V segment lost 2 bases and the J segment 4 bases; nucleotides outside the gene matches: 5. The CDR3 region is CASSENRGLGETQYF. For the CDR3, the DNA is TGTGCCAGCAGTGAAAACAGGGGGCTGGGAGAGACCCAGTACTTC.

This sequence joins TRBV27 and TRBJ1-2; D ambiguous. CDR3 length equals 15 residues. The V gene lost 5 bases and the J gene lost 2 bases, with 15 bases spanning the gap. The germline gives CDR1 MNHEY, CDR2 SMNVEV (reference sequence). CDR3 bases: TGTGCCAGCAGTCCCGCCCTTGACGGGAACTATGGCTACACCTTC. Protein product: CASSPALDGNYGYTF.

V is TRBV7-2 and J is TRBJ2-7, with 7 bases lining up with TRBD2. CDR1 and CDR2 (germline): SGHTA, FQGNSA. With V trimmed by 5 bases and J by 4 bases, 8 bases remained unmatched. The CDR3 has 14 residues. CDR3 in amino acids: CASSPVGGSYEQYF. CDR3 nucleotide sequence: TGTGCCAGCAGCCCCGTAGGCGGGAGTTACGAGCAGTACTTC.

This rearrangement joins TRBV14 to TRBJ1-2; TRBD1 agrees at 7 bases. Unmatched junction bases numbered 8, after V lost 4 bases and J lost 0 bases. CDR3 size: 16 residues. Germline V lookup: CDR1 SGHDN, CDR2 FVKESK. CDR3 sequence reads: CASSPLTGLANYGYTF. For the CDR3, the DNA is TGTGCCAGCAGCCCCCTGACAGGGCTAGCTAACTATGGCTACACCTTC. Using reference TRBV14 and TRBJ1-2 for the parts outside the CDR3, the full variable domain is EAGVTQFPSHSVIEKGQTVTLRCDPISGHDNLYWYRRVMGKEIKFLLHFVKESKQDESGMPNNRFLAERTGGTYSTLKVQPAELEDSGVYFCASSPLTGLANYGYTFGSGTRLTVV.

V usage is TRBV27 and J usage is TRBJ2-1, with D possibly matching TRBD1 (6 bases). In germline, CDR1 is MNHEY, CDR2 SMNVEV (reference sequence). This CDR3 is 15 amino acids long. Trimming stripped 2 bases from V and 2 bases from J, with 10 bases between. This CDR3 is CASSLRAGAYNEQFF. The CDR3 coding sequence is TGTGCCAGCAGTTTAAGGGCAGGGGCCTACAATGAGCAGTTCTTC.

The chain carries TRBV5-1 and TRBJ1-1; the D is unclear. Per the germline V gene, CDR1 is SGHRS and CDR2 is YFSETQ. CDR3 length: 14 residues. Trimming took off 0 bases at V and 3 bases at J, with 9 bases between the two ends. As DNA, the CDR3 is TGCGCCAGCAGCTTGGCCGGGAGTGACACTGAAGCTTTCTTT. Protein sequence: CASSLAGSDTEAFF. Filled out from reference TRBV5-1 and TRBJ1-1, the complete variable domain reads KAGVTQTPRYLIKTRGQQVTLSCSPISGHRSVSWYQQTPGQGLQFLFEYFSETQRNKGNFPGRFSGRQFSNSRSEMNVSTLELGDSALYLCASSLAGSDTEAFFGQGTRLTVV.

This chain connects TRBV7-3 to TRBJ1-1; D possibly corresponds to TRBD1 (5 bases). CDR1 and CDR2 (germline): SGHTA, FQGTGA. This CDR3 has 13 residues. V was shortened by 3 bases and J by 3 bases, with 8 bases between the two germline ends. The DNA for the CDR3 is TGTGCCAGCAGCTTGTTCAGGGACACTGAAGCTTTCTTT. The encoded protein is CASSLFRDTEAFF.

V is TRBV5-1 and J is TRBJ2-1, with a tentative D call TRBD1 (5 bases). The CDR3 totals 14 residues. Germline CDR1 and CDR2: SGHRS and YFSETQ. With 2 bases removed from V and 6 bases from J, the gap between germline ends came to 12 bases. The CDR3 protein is CASSFRDRGNEQFF. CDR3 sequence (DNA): TGCGCCAGCAGCTTTCGTGACAGAGGCAATGAGCAGTTCTTC.

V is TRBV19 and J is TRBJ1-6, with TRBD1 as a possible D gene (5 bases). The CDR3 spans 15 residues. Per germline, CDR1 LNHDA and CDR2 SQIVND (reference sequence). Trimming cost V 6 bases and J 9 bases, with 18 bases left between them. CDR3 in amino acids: CASSMGPQGGSPLHF. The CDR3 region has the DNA TGTGCCAGTAGCATGGGGCCGCAGGGCGGTTCACCCCTCCACTTT. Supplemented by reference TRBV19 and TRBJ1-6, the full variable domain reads DGGITQSPKYLFRKEGQNVTLSCEQNLNHDAMYWYRQDPGQGLRLIYYSQIVNDFQKGDIAEGYSVSREKKESFPLTVTSAQKNPTAFYLCASSMGPQGGSPLHFGNGTRLTVT.

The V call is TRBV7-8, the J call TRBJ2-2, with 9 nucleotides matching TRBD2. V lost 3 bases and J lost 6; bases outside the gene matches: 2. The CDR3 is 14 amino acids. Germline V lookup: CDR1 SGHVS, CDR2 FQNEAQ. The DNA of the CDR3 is TGTGCCAGCAGCTTCAGCGGGGGGTCCGGGGAGCTGTTTTTT. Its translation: CASSFSGGSGELFF.

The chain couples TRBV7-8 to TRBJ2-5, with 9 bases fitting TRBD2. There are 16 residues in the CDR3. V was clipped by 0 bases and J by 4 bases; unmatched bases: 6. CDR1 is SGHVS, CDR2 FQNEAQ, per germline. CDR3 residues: CASSLAPGGGGETQYF. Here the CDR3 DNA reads TGTGCCAGCAGCTTAGCGCCTGGCGGGGGGGGAGAGACCCAGTACTTC.

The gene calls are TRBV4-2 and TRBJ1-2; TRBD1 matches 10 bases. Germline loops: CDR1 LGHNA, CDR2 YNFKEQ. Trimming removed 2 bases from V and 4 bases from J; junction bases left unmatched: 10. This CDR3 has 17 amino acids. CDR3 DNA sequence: TGTGCCAGCAGCCAACCGGACAGGGGGTCTCTAGGCTATGGCTACACCTTC. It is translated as CASSQPDRGSLGYGYTF.

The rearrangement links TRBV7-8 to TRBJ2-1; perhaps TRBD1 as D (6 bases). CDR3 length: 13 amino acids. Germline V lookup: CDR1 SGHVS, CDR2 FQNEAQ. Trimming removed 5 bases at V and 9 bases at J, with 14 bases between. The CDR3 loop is CASSPTGIGEQFF. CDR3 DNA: TGTGCCAGCAGCCCCACAGGGATAGGTGAGCAGTTCTTC.

The DNA for the CDR3 is TGCGCCAGCAGCCAAGATGAGGCTAGGCCTAGCACAGATACGCAGTATTTT. This codes for CASSQDEARPSTDTQYF. The chain joins TRBV4-3 to TRBJ2-3; D unclear. Trimming took off 0 bases at V and 0 bases at J, with 13 bases between the two ends. The CDR3 extends over 17 amino acids. Germline loops: CDR1 LGHNA, CDR2 YSLEER.

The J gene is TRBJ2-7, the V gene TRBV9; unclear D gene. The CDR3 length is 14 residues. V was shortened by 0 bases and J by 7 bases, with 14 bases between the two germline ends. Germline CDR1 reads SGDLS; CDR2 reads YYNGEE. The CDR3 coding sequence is TGTGCCAGCAGCGTAGTGACTGGCTCGATGGAGCAGTACTTC. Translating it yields CASSVVTGSMEQYF.

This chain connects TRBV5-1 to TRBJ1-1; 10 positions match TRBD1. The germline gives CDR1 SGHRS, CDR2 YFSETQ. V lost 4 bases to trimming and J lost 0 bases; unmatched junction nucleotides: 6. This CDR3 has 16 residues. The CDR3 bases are TGCGCCAGCAGCCTGGGACAGGGGTCTATGAACACTGAAGCTTTCTTT. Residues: CASSLGQGSMNTEAFF.